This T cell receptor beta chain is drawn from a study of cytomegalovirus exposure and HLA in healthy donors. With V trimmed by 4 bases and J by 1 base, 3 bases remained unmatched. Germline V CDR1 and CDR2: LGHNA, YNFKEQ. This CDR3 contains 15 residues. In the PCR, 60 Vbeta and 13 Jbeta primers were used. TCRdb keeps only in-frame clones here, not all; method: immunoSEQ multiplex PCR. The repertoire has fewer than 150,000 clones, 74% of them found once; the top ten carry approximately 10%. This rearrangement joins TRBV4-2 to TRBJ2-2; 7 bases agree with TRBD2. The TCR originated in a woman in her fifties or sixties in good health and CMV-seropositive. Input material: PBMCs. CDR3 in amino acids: CASSLERGNTGELFF. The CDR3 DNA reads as TGTGCCAGCAGCCTTGAGCGGGGGAACACCGGGGAGCTGTTTTTT.